The T cell receptor beta chain described here comes from a study of cytomegalovirus exposure and HLA in healthy donors. Amplification used 60 Vbeta primers and 13 Jbeta primers. The assay was immunoSEQ multiplex PCR, and TCRdb's table has in-frame clones only and misses some. Here the sample spans over 95,000 clones, 74% being singletons. In the case of this clone: The antigen is unknown.

Trimming removed 7 bases from V and 8 bases from J, with 18 bases in between. CDR3 length equals 14 residues. CDR1 and CDR2 (germline): MGHDK, SYGVNS. Study-level results: Across HLA loci, a later analysis found differing TCR association rates, with DRB1 most and HLA-C fewest.

The chain recombines TRBV25-1 with TRBJ1-5; TRBD1 might be the D (5 bases). The sequence was obtained from a human donor in good health. Sequenced input: PBMCs. The CDR3: CASTPGGLWEPQHF. CDR3 nucleotide sequence: TGTGCCAGCACCCCGGGGGGGTTGTGGGAGCCCCAGCATTTT.